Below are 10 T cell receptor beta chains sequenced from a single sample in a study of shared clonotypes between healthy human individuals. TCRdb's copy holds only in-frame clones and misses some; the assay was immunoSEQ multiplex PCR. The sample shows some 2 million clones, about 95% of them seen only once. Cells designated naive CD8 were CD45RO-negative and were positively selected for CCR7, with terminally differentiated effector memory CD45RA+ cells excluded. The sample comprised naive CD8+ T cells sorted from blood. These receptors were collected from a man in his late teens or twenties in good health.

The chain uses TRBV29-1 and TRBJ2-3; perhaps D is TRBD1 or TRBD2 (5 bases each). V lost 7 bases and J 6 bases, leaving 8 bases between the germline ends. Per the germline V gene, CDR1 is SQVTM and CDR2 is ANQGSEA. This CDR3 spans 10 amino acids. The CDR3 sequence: CSAEGDTQYF. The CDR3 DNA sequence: TGCAGCGCCGAGGGGGATACGCAGTATTTT.

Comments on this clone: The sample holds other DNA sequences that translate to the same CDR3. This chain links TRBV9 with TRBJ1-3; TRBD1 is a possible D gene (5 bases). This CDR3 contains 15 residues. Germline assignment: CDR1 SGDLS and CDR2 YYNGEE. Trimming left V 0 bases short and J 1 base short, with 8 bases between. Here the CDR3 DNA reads TGTGCCAGCAGCGTAGGCGGGGGATCTGGAAACACCATATATTTT. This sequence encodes CASSVGGGSGNTIYF.

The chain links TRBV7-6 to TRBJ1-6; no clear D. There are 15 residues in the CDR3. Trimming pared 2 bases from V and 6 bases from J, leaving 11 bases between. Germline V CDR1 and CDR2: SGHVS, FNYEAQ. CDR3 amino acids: CASSLSTDRNSPLHF. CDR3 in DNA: TGTGCCAGCAGCTTATCTACAGATCGTAATTCACCCCTCCACTTT.

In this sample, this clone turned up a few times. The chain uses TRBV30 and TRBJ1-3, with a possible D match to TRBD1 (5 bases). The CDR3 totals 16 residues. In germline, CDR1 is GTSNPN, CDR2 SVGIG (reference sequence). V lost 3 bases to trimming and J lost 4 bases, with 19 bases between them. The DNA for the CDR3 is TGTGCCTGGAGCGCCAGGGTCGAGGGGAAAGGAAACACCATATATTTT. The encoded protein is CAWSARVEGKGNTIYF.

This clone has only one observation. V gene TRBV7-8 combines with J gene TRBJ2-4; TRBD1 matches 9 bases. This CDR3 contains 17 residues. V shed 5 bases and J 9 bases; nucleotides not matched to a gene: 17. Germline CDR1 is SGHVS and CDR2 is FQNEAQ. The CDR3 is CASSPRTGEGAAVIQYF. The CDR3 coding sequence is TGTGCCAGCAGCCCCAGGACAGGGGAGGGGGCTGCGGTCATTCAGTACTTC.

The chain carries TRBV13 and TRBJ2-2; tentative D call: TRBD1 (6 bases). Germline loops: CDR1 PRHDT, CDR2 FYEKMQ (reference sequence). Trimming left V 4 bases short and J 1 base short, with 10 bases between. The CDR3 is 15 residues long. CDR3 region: CASSYLTGNTGELFF. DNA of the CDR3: TGTGCCAGCAGCTACCTGACAGGGAACACCGGGGAGCTGTTTTTT.

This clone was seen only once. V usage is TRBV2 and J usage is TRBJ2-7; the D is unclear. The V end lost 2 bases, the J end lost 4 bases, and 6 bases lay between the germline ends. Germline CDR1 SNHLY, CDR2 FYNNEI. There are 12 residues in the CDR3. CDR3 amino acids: CASSEIGYEQYF. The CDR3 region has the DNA TGTGCCAGCAGTGAAATAGGGTACGAGCAGTACTTC.

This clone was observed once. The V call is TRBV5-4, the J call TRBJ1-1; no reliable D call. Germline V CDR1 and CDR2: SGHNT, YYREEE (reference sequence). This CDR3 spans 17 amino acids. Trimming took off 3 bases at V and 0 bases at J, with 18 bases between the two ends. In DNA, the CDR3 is TGTGCCAGCAGCTCGCGGATTAACTCTTACATGAACACTGAAGCTTTCTTT. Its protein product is CASSSRINSYMNTEAFF.

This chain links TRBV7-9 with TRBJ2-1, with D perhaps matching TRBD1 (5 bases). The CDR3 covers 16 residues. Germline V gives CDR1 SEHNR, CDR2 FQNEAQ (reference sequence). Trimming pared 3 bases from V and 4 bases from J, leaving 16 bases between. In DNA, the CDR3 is TGTGCCAGCAGCTTCCCCCTCGGACACCTATACAATGAGCAGTTCTTC. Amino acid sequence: CASSFPLGHLYNEQFF.

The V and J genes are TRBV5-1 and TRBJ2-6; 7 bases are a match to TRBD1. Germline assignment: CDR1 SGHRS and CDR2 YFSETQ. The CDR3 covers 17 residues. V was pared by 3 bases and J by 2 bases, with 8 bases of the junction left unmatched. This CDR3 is CASSYGTDSAGANVLTF. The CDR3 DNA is TGCGCCAGCAGCTATGGGACAGATTCAGCTGGGGCCAACGTCCTGACTTTC.